The rows below give T cell receptor beta chains drawn from one sample of a study of blood T cell repertoires in COVID-19. Libraries were prepared by immunoSEQ multiplex PCR; TCRdb keeps only in-frame clonotypes and omits some of them. Among roughly 140,000 clones listed, about 90% were seen once. The specimen was peripheral blood. Receptors originate from a woman aged 80 or over with acute or convalescent COVID-19. Both conserved end residues are part of each CDR3. The D gene is left open where the match is weak. For some rows the clone size is stated as once, few or many, or as a class when expanded; others skip it.

d_gene	abundance	v_gene	j_gene	CDR3nt	CDR3aa
TRBD1	.	TRBV6-2/TRBV6-3	TRBJ1-1	TGTGCCAGCAGTTACTCGACCGGGACAGGGGGCGCGGGGACTGAAGCTTTCTTT	CASSYSTGTGGAGTEAFF
.	.	TRBV12-5	TRBJ2-5	TGTGCTAGTGGTCCTCCCTCTCCAGAGACCCAGTACTTC	CASGPPSPETQYF
.	.	TRBV6-5	TRBJ1-2	TGTGCCAGCAGTAGGCGGTCCCTGGGCTACACCTTC	CASSRRSLGYTF
TRBD1	.	TRBV7-2	TRBJ2-5	TGTGCCAGCAGCGTACGGACAGGCTTGGAGACCCAGTACTTC	CASSVRTGLETQYF
.	.	TRBV18	TRBJ2-3	TGTGCCACGGGACAACGGATACGGACAGATACGCAGTATTTT	CATGQRIRTDTQYF
TRBD1	.	TRBV7-2	TRBJ1-4	TGTGCCAGCAGCTTAGGAGGGGGCCGGGGAAAACTGTTTTTT	CASSLGGGRGKLFF
.	.	TRBV2	TRBJ1-3	TGTGCCAGCAGTGCATTAGGGCGGGGGCCGGGAGGAAACACCATATATTTT	CASSALGRGPGGNTIYF
TRBD1	once	TRBV29-1	TRBJ2-3	TGCAGCGTGGACAGGTCCCAAGATACGCAGTATTTT	CSVDRSQDTQYF
.	.	TRBV2	TRBJ1-5	TGTGCCAGCAGTGAATACAGGGTCCATCAGCCCCAGCATTTT	CASSEYRVHQPQHF
.	once	TRBV5-1	TRBJ1-1	TGCGCCAGCACGGACTCAAACACTGAAGCTTTCTTT	CASTDSNTEAFF
TRBD1	.	TRBV6-5	TRBJ1-1	TGTGCCAGCAGAGCAAGCCATCGACAGGGCCCTTTCTTT	CASRASHRQGPFF
.	.	TRBV7-2	TRBJ1-2	TGTGCCAGCAGCCCCTCCGCGGGACCGACCTTCTATGGCTACACCTTC	CASSPSAGPTFYGYTF
.	.	TRBV19	TRBJ2-2	TGTGCCAGTAGTATGAGAGGGACCGGGGAGCTGTTTTTT	CASSMRGTGELFF
.	.	TRBV3-1/TRBV3-2	TRBJ2-5	TGTGCCAGCGGGGCGGGGGCGGCCCAAGAGACCCAGTACTTC	CASGAGAAQETQYF
.	.	TRBV27	TRBJ1-6	TGTGCCAGCAGTAGAGGGAATTCACCCCTCCACTTT	CASSRGNSPLHF